This T cell receptor beta chain is drawn from a study of CD8 T cells in Susac syndrome. Random-hexamer reverse transcription was applied to about 0.5 to 1 ug RNA. TCR beta CDR3 was amplified by immunoSEQ multiplex PCR. This amplification extended across 54 Vbeta and 13 Jbeta segments. Each CDR3 protein is one row after TCRdb ran MiXCR on the immunoSEQ multiplex PCR reads. The profile covers 180,000 or so distinct CDR3 sequences, with approximately 95% appearing a single time and about 0.1% taken by the ten largest. V was pared by 2 bases and J by 5 bases, with 3 bases of the junction left unmatched. The CDR3 sequence is 13 residues long. The germline CDR1 and CDR2 sequences are DFQATT and SNEGSKA (reference sequence).

The origin of this receptor is a human donor in good health. The gene calls are TRBV20-1 and TRBJ2-3; 8 bases align to TRBD2. Sequencing was carried out using CD4+ T cells from PBMCs. CDR3 sequence (DNA): TGCAGTGCTAGACCCGGGGGGGTAGATACGCAGTATTTT. It yields the protein CSARPGGVDTQYF.